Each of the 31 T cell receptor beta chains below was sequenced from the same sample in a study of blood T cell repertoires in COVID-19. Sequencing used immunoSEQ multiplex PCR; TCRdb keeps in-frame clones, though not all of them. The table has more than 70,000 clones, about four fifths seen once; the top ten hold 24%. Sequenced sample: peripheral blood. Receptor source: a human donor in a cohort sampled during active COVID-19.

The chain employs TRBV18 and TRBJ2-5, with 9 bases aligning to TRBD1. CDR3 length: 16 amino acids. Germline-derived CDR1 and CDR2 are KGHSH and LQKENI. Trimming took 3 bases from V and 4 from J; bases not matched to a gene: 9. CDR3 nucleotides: TGTGCCAGCTCACCGAGGACAGGGGACAATGGAGAGACCCAGTACTTC. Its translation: CASSPRTGDNGETQYF. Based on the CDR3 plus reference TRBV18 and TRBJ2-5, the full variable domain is NAGVMQNPRHLVRRRGQEARLRCSPMKGHSHVYWYRQLPEEGLKFMVYLQKENIIDESGMPKERFSAEFPKEGPSILRIQQVVRGDSAAYFCASSPRTGDNGETQYFGPGTRLLVL.

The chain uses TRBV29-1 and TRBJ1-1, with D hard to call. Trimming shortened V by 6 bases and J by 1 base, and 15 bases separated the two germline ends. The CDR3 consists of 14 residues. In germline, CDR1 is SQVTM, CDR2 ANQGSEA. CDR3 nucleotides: TGCAGCGTCACAGCCCCGGGAAAGAACACTGAAGCTTTCTTT. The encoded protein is CSVTAPGKNTEAFF.

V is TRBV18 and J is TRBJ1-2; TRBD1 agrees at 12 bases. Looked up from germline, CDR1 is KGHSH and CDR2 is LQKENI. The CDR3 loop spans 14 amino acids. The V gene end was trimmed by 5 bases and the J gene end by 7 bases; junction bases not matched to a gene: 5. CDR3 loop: CASSLGQGAAGYTF. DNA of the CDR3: TGTGCCAGCTCATTGGGACAGGGGGCGGCTGGCTACACCTTC. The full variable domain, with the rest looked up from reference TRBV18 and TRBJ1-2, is NAGVMQNPRHLVRRRGQEARLRCSPMKGHSHVYWYRQLPEEGLKFMVYLQKENIIDESGMPKERFSAEFPKEGPSILRIQQVVRGDSAAYFCASSLGQGAAGYTFGSGTRLTVV.

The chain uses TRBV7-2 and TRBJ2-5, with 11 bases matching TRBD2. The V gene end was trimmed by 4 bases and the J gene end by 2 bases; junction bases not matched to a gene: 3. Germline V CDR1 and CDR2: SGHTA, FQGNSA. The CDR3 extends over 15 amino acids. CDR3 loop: CASSYRLAGQETQYF. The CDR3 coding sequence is TGTGCCAGCAGCTACAGACTAGCGGGACAAGAGACCCAGTACTTC.

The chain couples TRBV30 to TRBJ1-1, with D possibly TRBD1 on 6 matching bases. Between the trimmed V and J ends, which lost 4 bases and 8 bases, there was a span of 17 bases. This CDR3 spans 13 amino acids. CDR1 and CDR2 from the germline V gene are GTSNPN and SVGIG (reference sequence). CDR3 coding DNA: TGTGCCTGGACAAAAAACAGGGAGGGAGAAGCTTTCTTT. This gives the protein CAWTKNREGEAFF.

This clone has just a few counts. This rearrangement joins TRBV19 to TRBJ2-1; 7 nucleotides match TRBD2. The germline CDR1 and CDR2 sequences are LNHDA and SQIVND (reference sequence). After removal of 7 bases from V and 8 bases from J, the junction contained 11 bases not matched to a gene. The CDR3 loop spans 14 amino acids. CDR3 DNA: TGTGCCAGTACCCTGCGGGGGATTGGCGATGAGCAGTTCTTC. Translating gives CASTLRGIGDEQFF.

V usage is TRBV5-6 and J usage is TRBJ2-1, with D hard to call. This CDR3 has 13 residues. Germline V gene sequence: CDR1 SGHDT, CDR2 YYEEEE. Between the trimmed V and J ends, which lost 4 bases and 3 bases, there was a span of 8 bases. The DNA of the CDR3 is TGTGCCAGCAGCCCCGTACTCTACAATGAGCAGTTCTTC. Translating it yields CASSPVLYNEQFF.

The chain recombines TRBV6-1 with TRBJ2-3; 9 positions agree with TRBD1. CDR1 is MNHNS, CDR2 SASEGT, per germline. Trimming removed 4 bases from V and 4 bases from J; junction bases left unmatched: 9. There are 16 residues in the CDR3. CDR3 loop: CASSAARDRVPDTQYF. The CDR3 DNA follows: TGTGCCAGCAGTGCTGCCCGGGACAGGGTACCAGATACGCAGTATTTT.

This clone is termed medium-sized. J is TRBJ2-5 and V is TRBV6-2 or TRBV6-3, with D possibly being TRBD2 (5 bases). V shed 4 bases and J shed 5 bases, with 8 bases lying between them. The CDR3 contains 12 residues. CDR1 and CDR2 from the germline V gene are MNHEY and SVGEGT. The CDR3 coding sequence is TGTGCCAGCAGTTCCCAGCGGGAGACCCAGTACTTC. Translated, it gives CASSSQRETQYF.

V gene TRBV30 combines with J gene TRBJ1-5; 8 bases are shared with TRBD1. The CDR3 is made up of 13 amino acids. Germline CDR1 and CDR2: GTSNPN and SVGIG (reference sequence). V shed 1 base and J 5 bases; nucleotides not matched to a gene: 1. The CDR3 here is CAWSGQGYQPQHF. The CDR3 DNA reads TGTGCCTGGAGTGGACAGGGGTATCAGCCCCAGCATTTT. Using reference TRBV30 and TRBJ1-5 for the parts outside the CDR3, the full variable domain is SQTIHQWPATLVQPVGSPLSLECTVEGTSNPNLYWYRQAAGRGLQLLFYSVGIGQISSEVPQNLSASRPQDRQFILSSKKLLLSDSGFYLCAWSGQGYQPQHFGDGTRLSIL.

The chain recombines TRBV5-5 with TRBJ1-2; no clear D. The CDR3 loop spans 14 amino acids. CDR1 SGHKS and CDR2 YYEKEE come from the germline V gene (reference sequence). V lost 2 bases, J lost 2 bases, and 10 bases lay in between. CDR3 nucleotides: TGTGCCAGCAGCTTAAGATGGCAAAACTATGGCTACACCTTC. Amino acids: CASSLRWQNYGYTF.

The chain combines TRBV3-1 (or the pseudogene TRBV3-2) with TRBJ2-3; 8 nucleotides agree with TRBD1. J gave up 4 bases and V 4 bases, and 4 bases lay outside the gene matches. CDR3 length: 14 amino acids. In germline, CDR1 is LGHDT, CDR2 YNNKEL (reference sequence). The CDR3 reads CASSRTGRPDTQYF. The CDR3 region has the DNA TGTGCCAGCAGCCGGACAGGGAGACCAGATACGCAGTATTTT.

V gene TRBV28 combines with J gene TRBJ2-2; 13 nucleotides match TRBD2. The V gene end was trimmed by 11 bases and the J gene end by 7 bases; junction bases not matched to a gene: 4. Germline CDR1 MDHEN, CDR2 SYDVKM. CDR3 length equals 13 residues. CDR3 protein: CAGTSGTGGELFF. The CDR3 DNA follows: TGTGCCGGGACTAGCGGGACGGGCGGGGAGCTGTTTTTT.

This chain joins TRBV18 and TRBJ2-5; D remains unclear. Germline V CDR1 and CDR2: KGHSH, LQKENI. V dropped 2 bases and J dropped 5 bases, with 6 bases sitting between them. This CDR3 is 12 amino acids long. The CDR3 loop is CASSPVQETQYF. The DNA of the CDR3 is TGTGCCAGCTCACCAGTCCAGGAGACCCAGTACTTC. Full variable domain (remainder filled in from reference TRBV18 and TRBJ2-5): NAGVMQNPRHLVRRRGQEARLRCSPMKGHSHVYWYRQLPEEGLKFMVYLQKENIIDESGMPKERFSAEFPKEGPSILRIQQVVRGDSAAYFCASSPVQETQYFGPGTRLLVL.

The DNA of the CDR3 is TGTGCCAGCAGCTTCGGTCAACCCTCTGGGGCCAACGTCCTGACTTTC. Its protein product is CASSFGQPSGANVLTF. The V gene is TRBV5-6, the J gene TRBJ2-6; D is unresolved. The germline V gene encodes CDR1 SGHDT and CDR2 YYEEEE. V lost 2 bases to trimming and J lost 0 bases, with 9 bases between them. The CDR3 is 16 amino acids.

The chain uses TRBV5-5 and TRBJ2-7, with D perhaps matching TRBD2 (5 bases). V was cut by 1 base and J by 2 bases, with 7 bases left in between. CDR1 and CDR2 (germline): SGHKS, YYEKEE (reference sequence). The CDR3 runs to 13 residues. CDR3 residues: CASSLPGTYEQYF. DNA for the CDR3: TGTGCCAGCAGCTTGCCGGGAACCTACGAGCAGTACTTC.

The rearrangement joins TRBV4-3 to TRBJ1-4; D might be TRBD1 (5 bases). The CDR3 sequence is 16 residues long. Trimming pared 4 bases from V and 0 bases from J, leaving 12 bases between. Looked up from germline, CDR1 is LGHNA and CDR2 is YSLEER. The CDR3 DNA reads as TGCGCCAGCAGCCTCGGGGCGGGGGCAACTAATGAAAAACTGTTTTTT. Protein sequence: CASSLGAGATNEKLFF.

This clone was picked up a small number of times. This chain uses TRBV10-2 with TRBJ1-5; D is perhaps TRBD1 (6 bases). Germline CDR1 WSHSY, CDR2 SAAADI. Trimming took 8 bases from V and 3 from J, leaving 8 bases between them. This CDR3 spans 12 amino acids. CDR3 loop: CASGGLNQPQHF. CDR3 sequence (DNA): TGCGCCAGCGGGGGCCTCAATCAGCCCCAGCATTTT.

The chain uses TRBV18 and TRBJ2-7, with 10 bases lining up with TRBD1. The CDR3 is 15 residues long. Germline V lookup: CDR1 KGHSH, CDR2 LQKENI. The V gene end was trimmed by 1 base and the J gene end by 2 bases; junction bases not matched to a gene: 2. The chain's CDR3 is CASSPLGQGPYEQYF. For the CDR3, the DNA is TGTGCCAGCTCACCACTGGGACAGGGGCCCTACGAGCAGTACTTC.

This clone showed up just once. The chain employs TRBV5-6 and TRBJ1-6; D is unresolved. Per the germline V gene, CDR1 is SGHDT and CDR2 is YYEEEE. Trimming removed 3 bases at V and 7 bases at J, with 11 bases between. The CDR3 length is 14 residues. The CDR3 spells CASSSAGANSPLHF. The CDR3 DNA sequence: TGTGCCAGCAGCTCGGCCGGAGCAAATTCACCCCTCCACTTT. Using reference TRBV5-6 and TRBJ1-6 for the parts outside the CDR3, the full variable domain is DAGVTQSPTHLIKTRGQQVTLRCSPKSGHDTVSWYQQALGQGPQFIFQYYEEEERQRGNFPDRFSGHQFPNYSSELNVNALLLGDSALYLCASSSAGANSPLHFGNGTRLTVT.

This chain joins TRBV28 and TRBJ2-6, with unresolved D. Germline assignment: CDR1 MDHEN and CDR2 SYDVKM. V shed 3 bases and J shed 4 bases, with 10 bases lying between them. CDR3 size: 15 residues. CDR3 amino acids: CASSFSGSGANVLTF. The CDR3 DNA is TGTGCCAGCAGTTTCAGTGGTTCGGGGGCCAACGTCCTGACTTTC.

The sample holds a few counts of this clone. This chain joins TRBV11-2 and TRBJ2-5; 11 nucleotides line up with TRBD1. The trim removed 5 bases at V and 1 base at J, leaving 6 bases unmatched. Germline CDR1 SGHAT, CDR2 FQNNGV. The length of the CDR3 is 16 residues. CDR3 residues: CASSPGQGAGQETQYF. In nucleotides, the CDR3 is TGTGCCAGCAGCCCCGGACAGGGGGCGGGCCAAGAGACCCAGTACTTC.

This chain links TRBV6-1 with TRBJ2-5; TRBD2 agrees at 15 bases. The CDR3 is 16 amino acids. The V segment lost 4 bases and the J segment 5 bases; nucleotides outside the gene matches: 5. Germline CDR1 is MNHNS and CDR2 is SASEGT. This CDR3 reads CASSVGLAGGQETQYF. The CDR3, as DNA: TGTGCCAGCAGTGTCGGACTAGCGGGAGGGCAGGAGACCCAGTACTTC.

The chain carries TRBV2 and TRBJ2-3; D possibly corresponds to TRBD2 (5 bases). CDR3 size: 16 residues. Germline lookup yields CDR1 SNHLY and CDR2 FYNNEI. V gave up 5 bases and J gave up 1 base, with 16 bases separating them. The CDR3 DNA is TGTGCCAGCAGTCCTGGACTTTCCGCAGGCACAGATACGCAGTATTTT. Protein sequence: CASSPGLSAGTDTQYF.

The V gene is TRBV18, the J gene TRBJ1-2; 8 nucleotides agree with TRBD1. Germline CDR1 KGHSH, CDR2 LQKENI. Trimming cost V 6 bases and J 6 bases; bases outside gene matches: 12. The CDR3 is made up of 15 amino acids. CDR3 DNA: TGTGCCAGCTCTAACCCCACCAGGGGGCGCGATGGCTACACCTTC. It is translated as CASSNPTRGRDGYTF.

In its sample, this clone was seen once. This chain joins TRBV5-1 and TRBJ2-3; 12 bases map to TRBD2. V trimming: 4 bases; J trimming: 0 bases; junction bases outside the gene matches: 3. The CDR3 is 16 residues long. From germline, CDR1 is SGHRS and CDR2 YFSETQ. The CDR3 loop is CASSTGTSGSTDTQYF. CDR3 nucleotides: TGCGCCAGCAGCACTGGGACTAGCGGGAGCACAGATACGCAGTATTTT.

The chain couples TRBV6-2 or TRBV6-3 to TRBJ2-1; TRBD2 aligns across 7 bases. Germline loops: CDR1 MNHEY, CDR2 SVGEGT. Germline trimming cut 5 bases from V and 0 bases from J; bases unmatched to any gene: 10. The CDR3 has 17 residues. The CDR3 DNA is TGTGCCAGCAGTCAGAGACTAGCAGACTCCTCCTACAATGAGCAGTTCTTC. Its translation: CASSQRLADSSYNEQFF.

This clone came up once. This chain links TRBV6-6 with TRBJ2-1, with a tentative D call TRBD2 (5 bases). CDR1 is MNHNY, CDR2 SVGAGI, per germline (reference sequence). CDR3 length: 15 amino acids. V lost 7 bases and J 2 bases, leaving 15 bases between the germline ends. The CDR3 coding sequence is TGTGCCAGCAACCAAATAGCGCGAACCTACAATGAGCAGTTCTTC. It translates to CASNQIARTYNEQFF.

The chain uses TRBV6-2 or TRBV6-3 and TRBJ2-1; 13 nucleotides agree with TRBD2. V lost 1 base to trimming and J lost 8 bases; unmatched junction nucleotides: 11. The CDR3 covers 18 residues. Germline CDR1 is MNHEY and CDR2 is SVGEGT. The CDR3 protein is CASSYYLRTSGRLHEQFF. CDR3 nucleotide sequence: TGTGCCAGCAGTTACTACCTACGGACTAGCGGGAGACTACATGAGCAGTTCTTC.

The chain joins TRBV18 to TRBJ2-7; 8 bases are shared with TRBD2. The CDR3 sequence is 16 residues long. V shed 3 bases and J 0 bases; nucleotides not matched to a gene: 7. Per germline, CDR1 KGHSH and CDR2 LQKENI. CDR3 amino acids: CASSPGGSGSSYEQYF. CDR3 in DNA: TGTGCCAGCTCACCCGGGGGAAGCGGGAGCTCCTACGAGCAGTACTTC.

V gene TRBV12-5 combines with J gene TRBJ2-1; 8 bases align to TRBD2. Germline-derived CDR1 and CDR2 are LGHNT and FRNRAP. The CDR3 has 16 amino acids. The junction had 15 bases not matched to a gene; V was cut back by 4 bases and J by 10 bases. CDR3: CASGSSTSARVGEQFF. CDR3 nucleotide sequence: TGTGCTAGTGGTTCGTCGACTAGCGCAAGGGTAGGCGAGCAGTTCTTC. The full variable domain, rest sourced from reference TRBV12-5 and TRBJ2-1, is DARVTQTPRHKVTEMGQEVTMRCQPILGHNTVFWYRQTMMQGLELLAYFRNRAPLDDSGMPKDRFSAEMPDATLATLKIQPSEPRDSAVYFCASGSSTSARVGEQFFGPGTRLTVL.